These T cell receptor beta chains were read from a single sample in a study of spatial heterogeneity in lung cancer. TCRdb used MiXCR to reprocess the 5' RACE reads, holding one entry per CDR3 protein. The sample lists approximately 12,000 distinct CDR3 sequences; 9.5% to 13% were seen once. Specimen: PBMCs, collected at follow-up. These receptors were obtained from a female donor with early-stage non-small cell lung cancer. Each CDR3 is given with its conserved first and last residue. D genes are given only for firm matches. Size values are once, few and many counts, or a class for expanded clones, and some rows have none.

j_gene | d_gene | v_gene | abundance | CDR3aa | CDR3nt
TRBJ2-5 | TRBD2 | TRBV4-2 | many | CASSQDPRGGAGLETQYF | TGTGCCAGCAGCCAAGATCCGCGCGGGGGGGCGGGTCTAGAGACCCAGTACTTC
TRBJ2-4 | TRBD1 | TRBV23-1 | many | CASSQSTGGSAKNIQYF | TGCGCCAGCAGTCAATCAACAGGGGGCTCAGCCAAAAACATTCAGTACTTC
TRBJ2-3 | NA | TRBV7-8 | many | CASSLVAVSTDTQYF | TGTGCCAGCAGCTTAGTCGCAGTAAGCACAGATACGCAGTATTTT
TRBJ2-4 | NA | TRBV7-9 | many | CASSLGLGTDFKNIQYF | TGTGCCAGCAGCTTAGGATTGGGAACAGACTTTAAAAACATTCAGTACTTC
TRBJ2-5 | TRBD2 | TRBV11-2 | many | CASSLLAGRETQYF | TGTGCCAGCAGCTTATTAGCGGGACGTGAGACCCAGTACTTC
TRBJ2-3 | NA | TRBV19 | many | CASMVAGTDTQYF | TGTGCCAGTATGGTAGCAGGCACAGATACGCAGTATTTT
TRBJ1-2 | NA | TRBV20-1 | NA | CSARQSYGYTF | TGCAGTGCTCGACAGAGCTATGGCTACACCTTC
TRBJ2-2 | NA | TRBV7-8 | many | CASSFDRTGELFF | TGTGCCAGCAGCTTCGACCGGACCGGGGAGCTGTTTTTT
TRBJ2-3 | NA | TRBV14 | many | CASSRSDLRTDTQYF | TGTGCCAGCAGCCGGTCGGACCTTCGCACAGATACGCAGTATTTT
TRBJ2-1 | TRBD2 | TRBV14 | many | CASSRLAGVGEQFF | TGTGCCAGCAGCCGACTAGCGGGAGTCGGTGAGCAGTTCTTC
TRBJ2-2 | NA | TRBV4-3 | many | CASSHGLRPTTGELFF | TGCGCCAGCAGCCACGGACTCCGACCAACCACCGGGGAGCTGTTTTTT
TRBJ2-1 | TRBD2 | TRBV19 | many | CASSRVSSGRVNEQFF | TGTGCCAGTAGTAGGGTGTCTAGCGGAAGAGTCAATGAGCAGTTCTTC
TRBJ2-7 | TRBD1 | TRBV13 | many | CASSGIRDRAYEQYF | TGTGCCAGCAGCGGAATCCGGGACAGGGCCTACGAGCAGTACTTC
TRBJ2-3 | TRBD2 | TRBV5-4 | many | CASSSGLAGSTDTQYF | TGTGCCAGCAGCTCTGGACTAGCGGGGAGCACAGATACGCAGTATTTT
TRBJ1-3 | TRBD1 | TRBV12-3/TRBV12-4 | many | CASSPQGTGAGNTIYF | TGTGCCAGCAGCCCCCAAGGGACAGGGGCTGGAAACACCATATATTTT
TRBJ2-1 | TRBD2 | TRBV29-1 | many | CSVEPSGSATPQQFF | TGCAGCGTTGAACCAAGCGGGAGTGCAACTCCGCAGCAGTTCTTC
TRBJ2-3 | TRBD2 | TRBV5-1 | many | CASSWTSGSRSDTQYF | TGCGCCAGCAGCTGGACTAGCGGGAGCCGGTCAGATACGCAGTATTTT
TRBJ1-6 | NA | TRBV6-6 | many | CASQGGKVASPLHF | TGTGCCAGCCAAGGAGGCAAGGTGGCGTCACCCCTCCACTTT
TRBJ2-1 | NA | TRBV29-1 | few | CSVVVWGEQFF | TGCAGCGTTGTAGTTTGGGGTGAGCAGTTCTTC
TRBJ2-5 | NA | TRBV5-4 | many | CASSPPPGTQETQYF | TGTGCCAGCAGCCCACCCCCAGGGACCCAAGAGACCCAGTACTTC